This T cell receptor beta chain derives from a study of cytomegalovirus exposure and HLA in healthy donors. Unrecorded immune exposure was likely among donors, who were nominally healthy when sampled. Overall study findings and caveats: Donors were assumed by presence/absence analyses to have roughly uniform sequencing depth.

Primers for the PCR totalled 60 Vbeta and 13 Jbeta. Source study methods: Later, some 79 million unique TCR beta chains were counted in an analysis, and roughly 11 million of them were shared. Data came from immunoSEQ multiplex PCR; TCRdb stores just in-frame clones and leaves some out. V and J calls and clone size are copied from that table; D and trimming were computed from the DNA. The sample has some 160,000 clones, over 80% seen once. As concerns this clone: The antigen remains unidentified.

Input material: PBMCs. The clonotype was recovered from a young woman in good health and CMV-seronegative.

CDR3 residues: CASSQPGQRLPLHF. The CDR3 DNA is TGTGCCAGCAGCCAACCCGGACAGCGACTACCCCTCCACTTT. The chain has TRBV4-2 and TRBJ1-6, with TRBD1 as a possible D gene (6 bases). The V end lost 2 bases, the J end lost 12 bases, and 14 bases lay between the germline ends. The V gene's germline CDR1 is LGHNA and CDR2 YNFKEQ. This CDR3 has 14 residues.